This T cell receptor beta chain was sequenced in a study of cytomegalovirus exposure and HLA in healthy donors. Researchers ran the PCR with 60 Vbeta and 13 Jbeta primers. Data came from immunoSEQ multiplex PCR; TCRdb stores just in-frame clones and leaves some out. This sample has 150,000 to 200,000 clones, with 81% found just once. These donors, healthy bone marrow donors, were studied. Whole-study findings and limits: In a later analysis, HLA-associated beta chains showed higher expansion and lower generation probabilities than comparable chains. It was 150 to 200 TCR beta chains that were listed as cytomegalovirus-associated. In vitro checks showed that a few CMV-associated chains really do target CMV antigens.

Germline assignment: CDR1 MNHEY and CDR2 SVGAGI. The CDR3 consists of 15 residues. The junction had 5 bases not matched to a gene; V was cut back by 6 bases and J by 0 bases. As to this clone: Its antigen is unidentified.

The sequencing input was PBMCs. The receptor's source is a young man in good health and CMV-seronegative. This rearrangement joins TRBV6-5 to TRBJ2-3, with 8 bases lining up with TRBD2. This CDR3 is CASRRGGLSTDTQYF. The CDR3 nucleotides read TGTGCCAGCAGGCGCGGGGGGCTCAGCACAGATACGCAGTATTTT.